These 3 T cell receptor beta chains were sequenced from one sample in a study of OX40 agonist ivuxolimab in advanced cancers. Only in-frame clones appear in the TCRdb table, and some are missing; sequencing was by immunoSEQ multiplex PCR. The data contain some 20,000 clones, 83% of them singletons. The material sequenced was CD4+ or CD8+ T cells sorted from blood, taken in a trial of the OX40 agonist ivuxolimab. These receptors all stem from an adult with an advanced solid tumor such as melanoma, head and neck, liver or kidney cancer.

The chain combines TRBV7-9 with TRBJ2-7; no clear D. Looked up from germline, CDR1 is SEHNR and CDR2 is FQNEAQ (reference sequence). The CDR3 is 14 amino acids. V was trimmed by 0 bases and J by 6 bases, leaving 12 bases between them. Here the CDR3 DNA reads TGTGCCAGCAGCTTAGCGATCCGGTTTGCCGAGCAGTACTTC. Translating gives CASSLAIRFAEQYF.

This clone was observed a few times. The genes are TRBV30 and TRBJ2-2, with 7 bases that match TRBD2. The germline V gene encodes CDR1 GTSNPN and CDR2 SVGIG (reference sequence). J lost 2 bases, V lost 2 bases, and 5 bases had no gene match. The length of the CDR3 is 15 residues. The chain's CDR3 is CAWSPLAANTGELFF. DNA for the CDR3: TGTGCCTGGAGTCCCCTAGCGGCTAACACCGGGGAGCTGTTTTTT.

This clone occurred once. The chain combines TRBV19 with TRBJ1-5; TRBD1 might be the D (6 bases). Germline CDR1 reads LNHDA; CDR2 reads SQIVND (reference sequence). V lost 2 bases and J 4 bases, leaving 9 bases between the germline ends. This CDR3 has 14 residues. CDR3 amino acids: CASSIPQGNQPQHF. CDR3 DNA: TGTGCCAGTAGTATACCGCAGGGGAATCAGCCCCAGCATTTT.